The 10 T cell receptor beta chains below were found in one sample sequenced in a study of vaccination and CD4 T cells after COVID-19. At the Johns Hopkins FTIC core, DNA taken from cultured CD4+ T cells was sequenced by way of the Oncomine TCR Beta short-read assay. TCRdb recomputed calls from the PCR reads with MiXCR, one row per CDR3 protein. This table has fewer than 9,000 distinct CDR3 sequences, 55% to 70% appearing once. These TCRs' antigens remain unknown. Treatment specified: approximately 9-day PBMC culture with coronavirus spike peptide pools or control peptides (ViraFEST assay). Source material: CD4+ T cells from blood, cultured in vitro. Receptors originate from a human donor who had recovered from COVID-19.

A remark on this clonotype: Being one base from a much bigger clone, this may be a read error. This chain joins TRBV4-3 and TRBJ1-5, with D perhaps TRBD1 (6 bases). Trimming removed 4 bases at V and 1 base at J, with 20 bases between. Germline lookup yields CDR1 LGHNA and CDR2 YSLEER. There are 18 residues in the CDR3. Written as DNA, the CDR3 is TGCGCCAGCAGCCGAGATTTAGGAGGGGGGGGGAGCAATCAGCCCCAGCATTTT. Protein sequence: CASSRDLGGGGSNQPQHF.

As to this clonotype: The junction shows a germline mismatch at one end, possibly a read error. J is TRBJ2-7 and V is TRBV6-1, with D possibly TRBD1 on 7 matching bases. The CDR3 covers 17 residues. Germline V gene data show CDR1 as MNHNS and CDR2 as SASEGT. This CDR3 is CAISDLPGGQKAYEQYF. The DNA for the CDR3 is TGTGCCATCAGTGACCTCCCCGGGGGACAGAAAGCCTACGAGCAGTACTTC.

The chain recombines TRBV5-4 with TRBJ2-3; D may be TRBD1 (6 bases). The CDR3 contains 14 residues. V lost 4 bases and J 4 bases, leaving 13 bases between the germline ends. Per germline, CDR1 SGHNT and CDR2 YYREEE (reference sequence). Here the CDR3 reads CASSAASGADTQYF. DNA for the CDR3: TGTGCCAGCAGCGCCGCCTCAGGGGCAGATACGCAGTATTTT.

The chain has TRBV7-3 and TRBJ2-2, with a weak D call TRBD2 (7 bases). V dropped 5 bases and J dropped 1 base, with 23 bases sitting between them. Germline assignment: CDR1 SGHTA and CDR2 FQGTGA. The CDR3 has 19 residues. In DNA form, the CDR3 reads TGTGCCAGCAGCCCCCACGGGGGGCAAGGTCGATTGAACACCGGGGAGCTGTTTTTT. Its protein product is CASSPHGGQGRLNTGELFF.

The gene calls are TRBV7-2 and TRBJ1-1, with 7 positions matching TRBD1. There are 14 residues in the CDR3. The trim removed 6 bases at V and 6 bases at J, leaving 10 bases unmatched. The germline gives CDR1 SGHTA, CDR2 FQGNSA. CDR3 nucleotides: TGTGCCAGCAGGCCCTACGACAGGGCTTCTGAAGCTTTCTTT. Protein: CASRPYDRASEAFF.

The V gene is TRBV6-2 or TRBV6-3, the J gene TRBJ1-2; no clear D gene. Looked up from germline, CDR1 is MNHEY and CDR2 is SVGEGT. This CDR3 contains 11 residues. The V end lost 2 bases, the J end lost 4 bases, and 2 bases lay between the germline ends. The CDR3: CASSYAYGYTF. The CDR3 region has the DNA TGTGCCAGCAGTTACGCCTATGGCTACACCTTC.

This rearrangement joins TRBV19 to TRBJ2-7; TRBD1 agrees at 8 bases. Looked up from germline, CDR1 is LNHDA and CDR2 is SQIVND (reference sequence). This CDR3 comprises 16 residues. The V gene end was trimmed by 5 bases and the J gene end by 3 bases; junction bases not matched to a gene: 12. CDR3 protein: CASSWRTGTGRYEQYF. CDR3 in DNA: TGTGCCAGTAGTTGGCGCACCGGGACAGGACGCTACGAGCAGTACTTC. Together with reference TRBV19 and TRBJ2-7, the CDR3 gives the full variable domain: DGGITQSPKYLFRKEGQNVTLSCEQNLNHDAMYWYRQDPGQGLRLIYYSQIVNDFQKGDIAEGYSVSREKKESFPLTVTSAQKNPTAFYLCASSWRTGTGRYEQYFGPGTRLTVT.

The chain is built from TRBV7-3 and TRBJ2-1, with D possibly matching TRBD2 (5 bases). Germline CDR1 is SGHTA and CDR2 is FQGTGA. The length of the CDR3 is 16 residues. Between the trimmed V and J ends, which lost 0 bases and 1 base, there was a span of 10 bases. Written as DNA, the CDR3 is TGTGCCAGCAGCTTAACGGGTAGCGTGTCCTACAATGAGCAGTTCTTC. Translation gives CASSLTGSVSYNEQFF.

The V and J genes are TRBV7-9 and TRBJ1-4, with 7 bases lining up with TRBD1. Germline CDR1 and CDR2: SEHNR and FQNEAQ (reference sequence). V was clipped by 5 bases and J by 3 bases; unmatched bases: 9. The CDR3 is 16 residues long. Here the CDR3 DNA reads TGTGCCAGCAGCAAGGGCAGGGGGGTGTCTAATGAAAAACTGTTTTTT. Translated: CASSKGRGVSNEKLFF.

This chain connects TRBV20-1 to TRBJ2-3; no firm D call. The germline CDR1 and CDR2 sequences are DFQATT and SNEGSKA (reference sequence). This CDR3 has 12 amino acids. Trimming left V 0 bases short and J 6 bases short, with 7 bases between. The CDR3 coding sequence is TGCAGTGCTAGAGAGGTCGGGGATACGCAGTATTTT. The encoded protein is CSAREVGDTQYF.